The 30 T cell receptor beta chains below come from one sample, sequenced in a study of T cell changes during pregnancy in multiple sclerosis. This table comes from immunoSEQ multiplex PCR, and its TCRdb copy is limited to in-frame clones, with some not included. The sample yields around 92,000 clones, 90% to 95% seen once. Sequenced material: peripheral blood, taken in the third trimester of pregnancy. The receptor set was obtained from a female donor with multiple sclerosis, enrolled in a pregnancy study.

The V and J genes are TRBV5-1 and TRBJ1-1, with a possible D match to TRBD1 (5 bases). This CDR3 comprises 16 residues. Between the trimmed V and J ends, which lost 0 bases and 0 bases, there was a span of 12 bases. Germline assignment: CDR1 SGHRS and CDR2 YFSETQ. The CDR3 spells CASSLDRGLVNTEAFF. The DNA of the CDR3 is TGCGCCAGCAGCTTGGACCGGGGACTAGTGAACACTGAAGCTTTCTTT.

This chain uses TRBV9 with TRBJ2-7, with TRBD2 matching 9 bases. This CDR3 comprises 14 residues. J was trimmed by 2 bases and V by 2 bases; bases with no gene match: 2. Looked up from germline, CDR1 is SGDLS and CDR2 is YYNGEE. The CDR3 reads CASSVAGGPYEQYF. The CDR3 coding sequence is TGTGCCAGCAGCGTGGCGGGAGGGCCCTACGAGCAGTACTTC.

The chain is built from TRBV7-3 and TRBJ2-5, with TRBD1 matching over 9 bases. This CDR3 spans 15 amino acids. The J segment lost 5 bases and the V segment lost 3 bases, leaving 7 bases of the junction unmatched. Germline CDR1 SGHTA, CDR2 FQGTGA. The CDR3 nucleotides read TGTGCCAGCAGCTTGACGGGACAGGGAGGCGAGACCCAGTACTTC. Its translation: CASSLTGQGGETQYF.

This chain joins TRBV5-1 and TRBJ2-5; 7 nucleotides line up with TRBD1. CDR3 length: 15 residues. Trimming removed 4 bases from V and 2 bases from J; junction bases left unmatched: 8. CDR1 SGHRS and CDR2 YFSETQ come from the germline V gene. CDR3: CASSPLGRGQETQYF. The CDR3 coding sequence is TGCGCCAGCAGCCCTCTTGGCAGGGGGCAAGAGACCCAGTACTTC.

The CDR3 bases are TGCAGCGTCGACCAACAGGGGTCCTACAATGAGCAGTTCTTC. The encoded protein is CSVDQQGSYNEQFF. This sequence joins TRBV29-1 and TRBJ2-1; 7 positions match TRBD1. Losses at the gene ends were 6 bases for V and 1 base for J; bases not matched to a gene: 6. CDR1 is SQVTM and CDR2 is ANQGSEA in the germline V gene. The CDR3 consists of 14 residues.

The chain employs TRBV29-1 and TRBJ2-5; 7 bases fit TRBD1. This CDR3 contains 13 residues. The V gene end was trimmed by 3 bases and the J gene end by 6 bases; junction bases not matched to a gene: 7. Per germline, CDR1 SQVTM and CDR2 ANQGSEA. The CDR3 nucleotides read TGCAGCGTTGACGGACAGGTCCGTCAGACCCAGTACTTC. The encoded protein is CSVDGQVRQTQYF.

The rearrangement joins TRBV29-1 to TRBJ2-5, with 8 bases matching TRBD1. The germline V gene encodes CDR1 SQVTM and CDR2 ANQGSEA. The CDR3 runs to 12 residues. With 3 bases clipped from V and 5 bases from J, the junction kept 2 bases outside the gene matches. The CDR3 DNA reads TGCAGCGTTGACAGGGGGCCCGAGACCCAGTACTTC. Its translation is CSVDRGPETQYF.

The chain is built from TRBV6-4 and TRBJ1-1; 7 bases agree with TRBD1. CDR3 length: 14 amino acids. Germline CDR1 reads MRHNA; CDR2 reads SNTAGT. Trimming removed 6 bases from V and 5 bases from J; junction bases left unmatched: 9. The CDR3 DNA sequence: TGTGCCAGCAGCCCGACAGGGTTAGGTACTGAAGCTTTCTTT. As protein: CASSPTGLGTEAFF.

The V call is TRBV28, the J call TRBJ2-7; 10 bases are shared with TRBD2. Unmatched junction bases numbered 13, after V lost 5 bases and J lost 3 bases. This CDR3 is built from 17 residues. Germline values: CDR1 MDHEN, CDR2 SYDVKM. Here the CDR3 DNA reads TGTGCCAGCAGTCTCGGACTAGCGGCAAGGAACCTCTACGAGCAGTACTTC. It encodes CASSLGLAARNLYEQYF.

This chain uses TRBV11-3 with TRBJ1-3; 9 bases align to TRBD1. Per the germline V gene, CDR1 is SGHNT and CDR2 is YENEEA. Germline trimming cut 6 bases from V and 2 bases from J; bases unmatched to any gene: 5. This CDR3 region has 15 residues. The CDR3 loop is CASSLGTGTGNTIYF. CDR3 coding DNA: TGTGCCAGCAGTCTCGGGACAGGGACTGGAAACACCATATATTTT.

The chain links TRBV29-1 to TRBJ2-1; a weak D match, TRBD2 (6 bases). The CDR3 is made up of 13 amino acids. V was clipped by 7 bases and J by 6 bases, with 16 bases between them. Germline values: CDR1 SQVTM, CDR2 ANQGSEA. The CDR3 region is CSAGTLGVNEQFF. The CDR3 bases are TGCAGCGCCGGGACTTTGGGAGTCAATGAGCAGTTCTTC.

The chain's CDR3 is CASSSSGSGDNEQFF. The CDR3 DNA reads TGTGCCAGCAGTTCTAGCGGGAGCGGTGACAATGAGCAGTTCTTC. The genes are TRBV2 and TRBJ2-1; 10 positions match TRBD2. This CDR3 has 15 amino acids. Germline CDR1 reads SNHLY; CDR2 reads FYNNEI. V lost 5 bases, J lost 5 bases, and 6 bases stayed unmatched.

The DNA for the CDR3 is TGCAGCGTTGAGGGGGACAGTACCTACGAGCAGTACTTC. The encoded protein is CSVEGDSTYEQYF. This chain links TRBV29-1 with TRBJ2-7; the match to TRBD1 covers 7 bases. Germline V gene sequence: CDR1 SQVTM, CDR2 ANQGSEA. The junction had 4 bases not matched to a gene; V was cut back by 3 bases and J by 2 bases. The length of the CDR3 is 13 residues.

This chain joins TRBV11-2 and TRBJ2-7; D unresolved. The germline V gene has CDR1 SGHAT and CDR2 FQNNGV. V was pared by 2 bases and J by 6 bases, with 8 bases between. CDR3 length: 12 residues. The CDR3 sequence is CASSLTAGEQYF. Here the CDR3 DNA reads TGTGCCAGCAGCTTAACCGCAGGCGAGCAGTACTTC.

About this clone itself: The junction differs from germline at one of its ends, possibly a read error. The chain uses TRBV9 and TRBJ1-1; no clear D. Germline values: CDR1 SGDLS, CDR2 YYNGEE. This CDR3 contains 14 residues. The CDR3 nucleotides are TGTGCCAGCAGCGTGTCCTCCGGGAACGCTGAAGCTTTCTTT. Translation gives CASSVSSGNAEAFF.

The CDR3 is CASSQAPSGTGEQYF. CDR3 nucleotide sequence: TGTGCCAGCAGCCAGGCGCCTAGCGGGACGGGGGAGCAGTACTTC. The chain recombines TRBV7-9 with TRBJ2-7; 9 bases match TRBD2. CDR3 size: 15 residues. The trim removed 5 bases at V and 7 bases at J, leaving 12 bases unmatched. Looked up from germline, CDR1 is SEHNR and CDR2 is FQNEAQ (reference sequence).

V and J are TRBV28 and TRBJ1-2; unclear D gene. CDR1 and CDR2 (germline): MDHEN, SYDVKM. V was shortened by 5 bases and J by 8 bases, with 9 bases between the two germline ends. The CDR3 sequence is 11 residues long. CDR3 loop: CASSALGGYTF. CDR3 sequence (DNA): TGTGCCAGCAGTGCCTTGGGCGGCTACACCTTC.

This rearrangement joins TRBV7-6 to TRBJ2-1; TRBD2 agrees at 11 bases. The V segment lost 4 bases and the J segment 7 bases; nucleotides outside the gene matches: 6. The CDR3 is made up of 15 amino acids. CDR1 is SGHVS, CDR2 FNYEAQ, per germline. CDR3 nucleotides: TGTGCCAGCAGCTCCCTAGCGGGAGGAGGGAATGAGCAGTTCTTC. Translated: CASSSLAGGGNEQFF.

The chain recombines TRBV7-8 with TRBJ2-2; the D is unclear. Deletions cut 0 bases from V and 8 bases from J, with 13 bases between. Germline-derived CDR1 and CDR2 are SGHVS and FQNEAQ. This CDR3 is built from 15 residues. This CDR3 is CASSLAKPRRGELFF. The CDR3 coding sequence is TGTGCCAGCAGCTTAGCGAAACCGCGCAGGGGGGAGCTGTTTTTT.

V usage is TRBV11-3 and J usage is TRBJ2-2; possibly TRBD1 for D (5 bases). Germline loops: CDR1 SGHNT, CDR2 YENEEA. This CDR3 contains 13 residues. V shed 6 bases and J shed 4 bases, with 9 bases lying between them. In DNA form, the CDR3 reads TGTGCCAGCAGATCTAGGGGCACCGGGGAGCTGTTTTTT. Its protein product is CASRSRGTGELFF.

This clone was found once. J is TRBJ2-7 and V is TRBV6-1; TRBD2 aligns across 14 bases. V lost 2 bases, J lost 5 bases, and 11 bases stayed unmatched. The CDR3 spans 18 residues. The germline gives CDR1 MNHNS, CDR2 SASEGT. In DNA form, the CDR3 reads TGTGCCAGCAGTGAATGGACTAGCGGGGGGATGCGGAGCCACGAGCAGTACTTC. The encoded protein is CASSEWTSGGMRSHEQYF.

The gene calls are TRBV10-3 and TRBJ1-2; D not resolved. Germline assignment: CDR1 ENHRY and CDR2 SYGVKD. The CDR3 sequence is 14 residues long. Trimming removed 6 bases from V and 4 bases from J, with 15 bases in between. This CDR3 is CAIRGQDQSYGYTF. The DNA for the CDR3 is TGTGCCATCAGAGGCCAGGATCAATCCTATGGCTACACCTTC.

Here the CDR3 reads CASTPWSANTGELFF. The CDR3 DNA reads as TGTGCCAGCACCCCCTGGAGCGCGAACACCGGGGAGCTGTTTTTT. The J gene is TRBJ2-2, the V gene TRBV25-1; D gene unclear. Germline values: CDR1 MGHDK, CDR2 SYGVNS. The V gene lost 7 bases and the J gene lost 0 bases, with 12 bases spanning the gap. The CDR3 is made up of 15 amino acids. Together with reference TRBV25-1 and TRBJ2-2, the CDR3 gives the full variable domain: EADIYQTPRYLVIGTGKKITLECSQTMGHDKMYWYQQDPGMELHLIHYSYGVNSTEKGDLSSESTVSRIRTEHFPLTLESARPSHTSQYLCASTPWSANTGELFFGEGSRLTVL.

CDR3 in amino acids: CASSPYRATDTQYF. The CDR3 DNA follows: TGTGCCAGCAGCCCCTATCGTGCCACAGATACGCAGTATTTT. The chain links TRBV9 to TRBJ2-3; no definite D call. The CDR3 has 14 amino acids. V was trimmed by 4 bases and J by 2 bases, leaving 11 bases between them. Germline loops: CDR1 SGDLS, CDR2 YYNGEE.

This clone occurred once. The V call is TRBV28, the J call TRBJ2-7; 13 nucleotides match TRBD2. Trimming took 3 bases from V and 3 from J; bases not matched to a gene: 5. This CDR3 contains 16 residues. Germline V gene data show CDR1 as MDHEN and CDR2 as SYDVKM. CDR3 loop: CASSFGTSGIFYEQYF. In DNA form, the CDR3 reads TGTGCCAGCAGTTTCGGGACTAGCGGGATTTTCTACGAGCAGTACTTC.

The chain couples TRBV11-2 to TRBJ2-7; the match to TRBD1 covers 7 bases. The CDR3 is 15 residues long. Germline values: CDR1 SGHAT, CDR2 FQNNGV. V shed 5 bases and J 4 bases; nucleotides not matched to a gene: 11. The DNA for the CDR3 is TGTGCCAGCAGCCGCCTCAGGGACAGCTCTTACGAGCAGTACTTC. Translated, it gives CASSRLRDSSYEQYF. Variable domain in full (rest from reference TRBV11-2 and TRBJ2-7): EAGVAQSPRYKIIEKRQSVAFWCNPISGHATLYWYQQILGQGPKLLIQFQNNGVVDDSQLPKDRFSAERLKGVDSTLKIQPAKLEDSAVYLCASSRLRDSSYEQYFGPGTRLTVT.

This chain connects TRBV13 to TRBJ2-3; D unresolved. Per the germline V gene, CDR1 is PRHDT and CDR2 is FYEKMQ (reference sequence). The CDR3 totals 14 residues. V lost 2 bases and J lost 4, with 10 bases in between. CDR3 nucleotide sequence: TGTGCCAGCAGCTTATCCCAGATGGCAGATACGCAGTATTTT. Translating gives CASSLSQMADTQYF.

The chain employs TRBV7-2 and TRBJ1-5; the D is unclear. The length of the CDR3 is 16 residues. Germline V gene data show CDR1 as SGHTA and CDR2 as FQGNSA. The ends were cut back, 3 bases at V and 0 bases at J, with 12 bases in the middle. This CDR3 is CASSLGGPHSNQPQHF. Here the CDR3 DNA reads TGTGCCAGCAGCTTGGGAGGACCTCATAGCAATCAGCCCCAGCATTTT.

This rearrangement joins TRBV2 to TRBJ1-5, with D perhaps TRBD1 (6 bases). V shed 4 bases and J shed 7 bases, with 14 bases lying between them. The germline CDR1 and CDR2 sequences are SNHLY and FYNNEI. The CDR3 is 14 amino acids. This chain's CDR3 is CASSGRDKRQPQHF. The CDR3 DNA follows: TGTGCCAGCAGTGGCCGGGACAAAAGACAGCCCCAGCATTTT.

The chain links TRBV5-6 to TRBJ2-5, with a possible D match to TRBD1 (5 bases). Trimming stripped 1 base from V and 6 bases from J, with 13 bases between. The CDR3 contains 14 residues. Germline values: CDR1 SGHDT, CDR2 YYEEEE. Written as DNA, the CDR3 is TGTGCCAGCAGCTTGCCGCTAGGGGCAAAGACCCAGTACTTC. Translating it yields CASSLPLGAKTQYF.